Below are 26 T cell receptor beta chains sequenced from a single sample in a study of T cell changes during pregnancy in multiple sclerosis. The data were produced by immunoSEQ multiplex PCR, yet TCRdb's version contains in-frame clones alone and is incomplete. The sample yields about 110,000 clones, 80% to 95% seen once. Here the sequenced sample was peripheral blood, taken in the third trimester of pregnancy. The source of these receptors is a female donor with multiple sclerosis, enrolled in a pregnancy study.

The J gene is TRBJ1-1, the V gene TRBV7-2; a possible D gene is TRBD1 (5 bases). This CDR3 has 14 residues. Germline-derived CDR1 and CDR2 are SGHTA and FQGNSA. V was cut by 5 bases and J by 6 bases, with 16 bases left in between. CDR3 protein: CASSLDSVGPEAFF. DNA of the CDR3: TGTGCCAGCAGCCTCGACAGCGTAGGTCCTGAAGCTTTCTTT.

The V gene is TRBV6-5, the J gene TRBJ2-7, with TRBD2 matching over 9 bases. The ends lost 6 bases at V and 4 bases at J; junction bases unmatched: 7. Germline CDR1 is MNHEY and CDR2 is SVGAGI. The CDR3 is 14 amino acids. Here the CDR3 DNA reads TGTGCCAGCAGCGAGAGGGGACTAGCATACGAGCAGTACTTC. Its translation: CASSERGLAYEQYF.

J is TRBJ2-1 and V is TRBV6-6; 8 nucleotides match TRBD2. CDR1 and CDR2 from the germline V gene are MNHNY and SVGAGI (reference sequence). After removal of 3 bases from V and 5 bases from J, the junction contained 9 bases not matched to a gene. The CDR3 length is 16 residues. CDR3 protein: CASSYRVQRGNNEQFF. DNA for the CDR3: TGTGCCAGCAGTTATCGGGTACAGCGGGGGAACAATGAGCAGTTCTTC.

The gene calls are TRBV7-9 and TRBJ2-6; possibly TRBD2 for D (5 bases). This CDR3 comprises 17 residues. V lost 3 bases, J lost 4 bases, and 16 bases lay in between. Germline V lookup: CDR1 SEHNR, CDR2 FQNEAQ (reference sequence). DNA of the CDR3: TGTGCCAGCAGCTTCGTACGGGGTCTTGGAGGGGCCAACGTCCTGACTTTC. As protein: CASSFVRGLGGANVLTF.

A single count supports this clone. The V call is TRBV5-1, the J call TRBJ2-1, with TRBD2 as a possible D gene (6 bases). This CDR3 has 14 residues. Germline CDR1 SGHRS, CDR2 YFSETQ. Trimming removed 4 bases from V and 12 bases from J, with 20 bases in between. The CDR3 reads CASSVQRDSGGQFF. The CDR3 bases are TGCGCCAGCAGCGTACAAAGGGACTCCGGAGGGCAGTTCTTC. The full variable domain, its missing parts supplied by reference TRBV5-1 and TRBJ2-1, is KAGVTQTPRYLIKTRGQQVTLSCSPISGHRSVSWYQQTPGQGLQFLFEYFSETQRNKGNFPGRFSGRQFSNSRSEMNVSTLELGDSALYLCASSVQRDSGGQFFGPGTRLTVL.

The CDR3 DNA is TGTGCCAGCAGGCCCGGATATAGCGGGGGCACAGATACGCAGTATTTT. Translating it yields CASRPGYSGGTDTQYF. The genes are TRBV2 and TRBJ2-3, with 8 positions matching TRBD2. The junction had 9 bases not matched to a gene; V was cut back by 6 bases and J by 1 base. The CDR3 is made up of 16 amino acids. Germline CDR1 SNHLY, CDR2 FYNNEI.

The chain couples TRBV7-3 to TRBJ2-2, with D maybe TRBD1 (6 bases). V lost 5 bases and J 7 bases, leaving 11 bases between the germline ends. CDR1 SGHTA and CDR2 FQGTGA come from the germline V gene. CDR3 length equals 13 residues. The CDR3 reads CASSPGVVGELFF. CDR3 coding DNA: TGTGCCAGCAGCCCAGGGGTAGTCGGGGAGCTGTTTTTT.

The genes are TRBV5-1 and TRBJ2-3, with TRBD2 identical over 7 bases. This CDR3 is built from 15 residues. Trimming cost V 3 bases and J 1 base; bases outside gene matches: 5. Germline V gives CDR1 SGHRS, CDR2 YFSETQ. The CDR3 region is CASSSTTSGTDTQYF. The CDR3 DNA sequence: TGCGCCAGCAGCTCTACCACTAGCGGCACAGATACGCAGTATTTT. The full variable domain, with the rest looked up from reference TRBV5-1 and TRBJ2-3, is KAGVTQTPRYLIKTRGQQVTLSCSPISGHRSVSWYQQTPGQGLQFLFEYFSETQRNKGNFPGRFSGRQFSNSRSEMNVSTLELGDSALYLCASSSTTSGTDTQYFGPGTRLTVL.

The rearrangement joins TRBV19 to TRBJ1-2; D not certain. CDR3 length equals 13 residues. V was clipped by 3 bases and J by 9 bases, with 14 bases between them. The germline CDR1 and CDR2 sequences are LNHDA and SQIVND (reference sequence). CDR3 in DNA: TGTGCCAGTAGTATGGGAGACGTCGGCCGCTACACCTTC. As protein: CASSMGDVGRYTF.

The V gene is TRBV7-9, the J gene TRBJ2-5, with D perhaps TRBD2 (7 bases). Trimming stripped 5 bases from V and 4 bases from J, with 20 bases between. The CDR3 covers 16 residues. Germline-derived CDR1 and CDR2 are SEHNR and FQNEAQ (reference sequence). CDR3 region: CASSPVLGGGRETQYF. The CDR3 DNA reads TGTGCCAGCAGCCCCGTCTTGGGGGGGGGCCGAGAGACCCAGTACTTC.

The rearrangement joins TRBV6-5 to TRBJ1-1; a possible D gene is TRBD1 (6 bases). V lost 4 bases and J 1 base, leaving 10 bases between the germline ends. This CDR3 is 14 amino acids long. CDR1 and CDR2 from the germline V gene are MNHEY and SVGAGI. The CDR3 coding sequence is TGTGCCAGCAGTTGGAGAGGGGGGAACACTGAAGCTTTCTTT. It yields the protein CASSWRGGNTEAFF.

The chain carries TRBV10-2 and TRBJ1-5; 10 bases match TRBD1. The CDR3 is made up of 13 amino acids. Germline V CDR1 and CDR2: WSHSY, SAAADI. Trimming removed 8 bases from V and 7 bases from J; junction bases left unmatched: 5. The CDR3 bases are TGCGCCAGCGGGACAGGGGTAAGACAGCCCCAGCATTTT. It yields the protein CASGTGVRQPQHF.

This clone came up a few times. The chain employs TRBV19 and TRBJ1-3; D not resolved. This CDR3 spans 14 amino acids. Germline CDR1 reads LNHDA; CDR2 reads SQIVND (reference sequence). Between the trimmed V and J ends, which lost 6 bases and 0 bases, there was a span of 9 bases. CDR3 nucleotides: TGTGCCAGTAGGAACAGTTACTCTGGAAACACCATATATTTT. Translating it yields CASRNSYSGNTIYF.

The chain couples TRBV19 to TRBJ1-4, with D tentatively TRBD1 (5 bases). The CDR3 has 15 residues. CDR1 is LNHDA, CDR2 SQIVND, per germline (reference sequence). V shed 10 bases and J shed 0 bases, with 15 bases lying between them. As DNA, the CDR3 is TGTGCCACCTATGGACACGCGTCAACTAATGAAAAACTGTTTTTT. Translated, it gives CATYGHASTNEKLFF.

The V gene is TRBV5-4, the J gene TRBJ2-1, with TRBD1 matching over 8 bases. Per germline, CDR1 SGHNT and CDR2 YYREEE (reference sequence). Trimming cost V 4 bases and J 2 bases; bases outside gene matches: 11. This CDR3 spans 17 amino acids. Written as DNA, the CDR3 is TGTGCCAGCAGCCCCCGTCAGGGGGCAGGTACCTACAATGAGCAGTTCTTC. Translated: CASSPRQGAGTYNEQFF.

V gene TRBV5-1 combines with J gene TRBJ1-5; tentative D call: TRBD1 (5 bases). CDR3 size: 15 residues. Looked up from germline, CDR1 is SGHRS and CDR2 is YFSETQ. The V end was cut by 0 bases, the J end by 6 bases, with 13 bases between. CDR3 sequence (DNA): TGCGCCAGCAGCTTGGTAGGGGATTTATCTCAGCCCCAGCATTTT. As protein: CASSLVGDLSQPQHF.

CDR3 sequence: CASSKDWASHEQYF. The CDR3 nucleotides read TGTGCCAGCAGCAAGGACTGGGCCAGCCACGAGCAGTACTTC. The chain is built from TRBV2 and TRBJ2-7; D possibly corresponds to TRBD2 (5 bases). This CDR3 region has 14 residues. The germline gives CDR1 SNHLY, CDR2 FYNNEI. Between the trimmed V and J ends, which lost 6 bases and 5 bases, there was a span of 17 bases.

The chain employs TRBV7-8 and TRBJ1-2; possible D gene TRBD1, 5 bases. Germline values: CDR1 SGHVS, CDR2 FQNEAQ. This CDR3 comprises 16 residues. With 7 bases removed from V and 8 bases from J, the gap between germline ends came to 26 bases. CDR3 loop: CASNPLRGGRLRGYTF. The CDR3 coding sequence is TGTGCCAGCAACCCGCTGCGCGGGGGGAGGTTGCGGGGCTACACCTTC.

This chain uses TRBV6-1 with TRBJ1-2; D is ambiguous. Trimming pared 4 bases from V and 5 bases from J, leaving 14 bases between. This CDR3 contains 14 residues. The germline V gene encodes CDR1 MNHNS and CDR2 SASEGT. In DNA, the CDR3 is TGTGCCAGCAGTGGGCGGACTGCCCTGTATGGCTACACCTTC. Encoded protein: CASSGRTALYGYTF.

The chain is built from TRBV5-1 and TRBJ1-1, with D hard to call. CDR1 is SGHRS and CDR2 is YFSETQ in the germline V gene. Trimming shortened V by 0 bases and J by 4 bases, and 13 bases separated the two germline ends. This CDR3 contains 15 residues. The CDR3 loop reads CASSLVGEGSTEAFF. In DNA, the CDR3 is TGCGCCAGCAGCTTGGTTGGGGAAGGGAGCACTGAAGCTTTCTTT. The complete variable domain, with remaining parts taken from reference TRBV5-1 and TRBJ1-1, reads KAGVTQTPRYLIKTRGQQVTLSCSPISGHRSVSWYQQTPGQGLQFLFEYFSETQRNKGNFPGRFSGRQFSNSRSEMNVSTLELGDSALYLCASSLVGEGSTEAFFGQGTRLTVV.

The rearrangement uses TRBV6-1 and TRBJ2-7; tentative D call: TRBD2 (5 bases). V was clipped by 0 bases and J by 6 bases, with 12 bases between them. In germline, CDR1 is MNHNS, CDR2 SASEGT. The CDR3 is 14 amino acids. CDR3 coding DNA: TGTGCCAGCAGTGAAGCGCCCGGGGAGCGCGAGCAGTACTTC. It yields the protein CASSEAPGEREQYF.

This rearrangement joins TRBV30 to TRBJ1-4; 9 nucleotides align to TRBD1. The V and J ends lost 5 bases and 0 bases, in that order; junction bases with no gene match: 10. CDR3 length: 17 amino acids. Germline V gene sequence: CDR1 GTSNPN, CDR2 SVGIG (reference sequence). Here the CDR3 DNA reads TGTGCCTGGGTGGGACAGGGACACTCCACAACTAATGAAAAACTGTTTTTT. It yields the protein CAWVGQGHSTTNEKLFF. Drawing the rest from reference TRBV30 and TRBJ1-4, the complete variable domain is SQTIHQWPATLVQPVGSPLSLECTVEGTSNPNLYWYRQAAGRGLQLLFYSVGIGQISSEVPQNLSASRPQDRQFILSSKKLLLSDSGFYLCAWVGQGHSTTNEKLFFGSGTQLSVL.

The chain has TRBV11-2 and TRBJ2-3, with 9 bases fitting TRBD2. Germline loops: CDR1 SGHAT, CDR2 FQNNGV. V shed 3 bases and J 5 bases; nucleotides not matched to a gene: 9. This CDR3 has 16 residues. The CDR3: CASSFKSGGRRDTQYF. CDR3 sequence (DNA): TGTGCCAGCAGCTTCAAAAGCGGGGGGCGTAGAGATACGCAGTATTTT.

This rearrangement joins TRBV28 to TRBJ2-7, with 10 bases identical to TRBD1. CDR1 is MDHEN, CDR2 SYDVKM, per germline. J was trimmed by 1 base and V by 5 bases; bases with no gene match: 5. This CDR3 comprises 15 residues. CDR3 in amino acids: CASSRQGANSYEQYF. The CDR3 DNA sequence: TGTGCCAGCAGTAGACAGGGGGCTAATTCCTACGAGCAGTACTTC.

This chain connects TRBV2 to TRBJ1-5; TRBD1 is a possible D gene (5 bases). CDR3 length equals 14 residues. Trimming removed 5 bases from V and 6 bases from J, with 14 bases in between. The germline gives CDR1 SNHLY, CDR2 FYNNEI. The CDR3 DNA reads as TGTGCCAGCAGTCGAGGGCCGGGGGGTCAGCCCCAGCATTTT. Translation gives CASSRGPGGQPQHF. Based on the CDR3 plus reference TRBV2 and TRBJ1-5, the full variable domain is EPEVTQTPSHQVTQMGQEVILRCVPISNHLYFYWYRQILGQKVEFLVSFYNNEISEKSEIFDDQFSVERPDGSNFTLKIRSTKLEDSAMYFCASSRGPGGQPQHFGDGTRLSIL.

CDR3 region: CASSTSTGLAFF. The CDR3 DNA follows: TGTGCCAGCAGCACGTCGACAGGGCTAGCTTTCTTT. The V call is TRBV7-2, the J call TRBJ1-1, with 7 bases matching TRBD1. V was clipped by 5 bases and J by 10 bases; unmatched bases: 7. Looked up from germline, CDR1 is SGHTA and CDR2 is FQGNSA. The CDR3 has 12 residues.